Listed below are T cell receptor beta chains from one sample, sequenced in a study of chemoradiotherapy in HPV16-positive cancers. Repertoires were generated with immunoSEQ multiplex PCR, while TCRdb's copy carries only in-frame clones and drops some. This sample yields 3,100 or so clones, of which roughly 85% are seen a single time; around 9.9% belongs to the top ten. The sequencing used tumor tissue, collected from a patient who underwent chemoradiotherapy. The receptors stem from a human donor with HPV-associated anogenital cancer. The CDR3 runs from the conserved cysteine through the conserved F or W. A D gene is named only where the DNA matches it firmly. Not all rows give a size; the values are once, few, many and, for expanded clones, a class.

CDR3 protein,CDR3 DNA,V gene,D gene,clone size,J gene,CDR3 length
CASRELLSSYNEQFF,TGTGCCAGCAGGGAGTTATTGAGCTCCTACAATGAGCAGTTCTTC,TRBV7-9,-,-,TRBJ2-1,15
CASSQDRTSGSTDTQYF,TGCGCCAGCAGCCAAGATCGGACTAGCGGGAGCACAGATACGCAGTATTTT,TRBV4-1,TRBD2,-,TRBJ2-3,17
CASSRQGVIRTEAFF,TGTGCCAGCAGCCGTCAGGGTGTGATAAGGACTGAAGCTTTCTTT,TRBV5-6,-,-,TRBJ1-1,15
CASSLDFGGKTLHF,TGCGCCAGCAGCTTGGATTTCGGGGGAAAAACCCTCCACTTT,TRBV5-1,-,-,TRBJ1-6,14
CASSLSGVADQPQHF,TGCGCCAGCAGCTTGAGCGGGGTGGCTGATCAGCCCCAGCATTTT,TRBV5-1,-,-,TRBJ1-5,15
CAWNGQGATNEKLFF,TGTGCCTGGAATGGACAGGGGGCGACTAATGAAAAACTGTTTTTT,TRBV30,TRBD1,few,TRBJ1-4,15
CASSFKNGYTF,TGTGCCAGCAGCTTCAAGAATGGCTACACCTTC,TRBV7-9,-,-,TRBJ1-2,11
CASSLGTPSEAFF,TGCGCCAGCAGCTTGGGTACGCCCTCTGAAGCTTTCTTT,TRBV5-1,-,-,TRBJ1-1,13
CASSPWGNEQFF,TGTGCCAGCAGCCCTTGGGGCAATGAGCAGTTCTTC,TRBV9,-,-,TRBJ2-1,12
CASSIDNWGQGLSYTF,TGTGCCAGTAGTATAGATAATTGGGGGCAGGGGTTAAGCTACACCTTC,TRBV19,-,-,TRBJ1-2,16
CSVGDGTEAFF,TGCAGCGTTGGTGACGGTACTGAAGCTTTCTTT,TRBV29-1,-,-,TRBJ1-1,11
CASSFMGQGAKSEQYF,TGTGCCAGCAGCTTTATGGGACAGGGGGCGAAAAGCGAGCAGTACTTC,TRBV7-6,TRBD1,-,TRBJ2-7,16
CASSGKGRYTEAFF,TGTGCCAGCAGTGGTAAAGGACGGTACACTGAAGCTTTCTTT,TRBV14,-,few,TRBJ1-1,14
CASSFLLVRGGPDGYTF,TGTGCCAGCAGCTTCTTGCTAGTGCGGGGGGGGCCTGATGGCTACACCTTC,TRBV7-9,-,-,TRBJ1-2,17
CASSLRQDNYEQYF,TGCGCCAGCAGCTTGAGGCAGGATAACTACGAGCAGTACTTC,TRBV5-1,-,-,TRBJ2-7,14
CASSFGGTYEQYF,TGCGCCAGCAGCTTCGGGGGCACCTACGAGCAGTACTTC,TRBV5-1,-,-,TRBJ2-7,13
CASRTGQGYEQYF,TGTGCCAGCAGGACGGGACAGGGCTACGAGCAGTACTTC,TRBV2,TRBD1,-,TRBJ2-7,13
CSVISRGNTEAFF,TGCAGCGTTATCTCCCGGGGGAACACTGAAGCTTTCTTT,TRBV29-1,-,-,TRBJ1-1,13
CASGRDRGVETGELFF,TGTGCTAGTGGTCGGGACAGGGGAGTTGAAACCGGGGAGCTGTTTTTT,TRBV12-5,TRBD1,-,TRBJ2-2,16
CASSLAGNRGNGYTF,TGCGCCAGCAGCTTGGCCGGGAACAGGGGGAACGGCTACACCTTC,TRBV5-1,TRBD1,-,TRBJ1-2,15
CASSGTSLAGELFF,TGTGCCAGTAGTGGCACCAGTTTGGCCGGGGAGCTGTTTTTT,TRBV19,-,-,TRBJ2-2,14
CASRILRGTDTQYF,TGTGCCAGCAGGATCCTGAGGGGAACAGATACGCAGTATTTT,TRBV6-5,-,-,TRBJ2-3,14
CASSLEGKGVGPPLHF,TGTGCCAGCAGCTTAGAAGGGAAGGGAGTTGGTCCACCCCTCCACTTT,TRBV7-8,-,-,TRBJ1-6,16
CASSRGENIQYF,TGTGCCAGCAGCCGCGGGGAGAACATTCAGTACTTC,TRBV7-8,-,-,TRBJ2-4,12
CAWSVTGTGPHGYTF,TGTGCCTGGAGTGTAACCGGGACAGGCCCCCATGGCTACACCTTC,TRBV30,TRBD1,-,TRBJ1-2,15
CASSEEAQETQYF,TGTGCCAGCAGTGAAGAAGCCCAAGAGACCCAGTACTTC,TRBV6-1,-,-,TRBJ2-5,13
CASSLAKDEQYF,TGTGCCAGCAGCCTCGCCAAAGACGAGCAGTACTTC,TRBV7-9,-,-,TRBJ2-7,12
CSVEDPGGTANTGELFF,TGCAGCGTTGAAGACCCGGGGGGGACAGCGAACACCGGGGAGCTGTTTTTT,TRBV29-1,-,-,TRBJ2-2,17
CAIKDSGDTDQPQHF,TGTGCCATCAAAGACTCGGGGGATACGGATCAGCCCCAGCATTTT,TRBV10-3,-,large,TRBJ1-5,15
CASSRYNEQFF,TGTGCCAGTAGTAGATACAATGAGCAGTTCTTC,TRBV19,-,-,TRBJ2-1,11
CASSQEEGRSSYGYTF,TGTGCCAGCAGCCAAGAGGAGGGGAGGTCGAGCTATGGCTACACCTTC,TRBV4-2,-,-,TRBJ1-2,16
CAWRYRQGNSPLHF,TGTGCCTGGAGATACCGACAGGGGAATTCACCCCTCCACTTT,TRBV30,TRBD1,-,TRBJ1-6,14
CASSLMGGHEQYF,TGTGCCAGCAGCTTGATGGGAGGCCACGAGCAGTACTTC,TRBV5-4,-,-,TRBJ2-7,13
CASSPTGPGETQYF,TGTGCCAGCAGCCCGACGGGACCGGGAGAGACCCAGTACTTC,TRBV7-3,-,-,TRBJ2-5,14
CASSLLGGAKEGELFF,TGTGCCAGCAGCCTCTTAGGGGGGGCGAAAGAAGGGGAGCTGTTTTTT,TRBV5-4,-,-,TRBJ2-2,16
CASSLVTATYEQYF,TGTGCCAGCAGCTTAGTAACAGCTACCTACGAGCAGTACTTC,TRBV5-4,-,-,TRBJ2-7,14